Below are 32 T cell receptor beta chains sequenced from a single sample in a study of blood T cell repertoires in COVID-19. TCRdb keeps only in-frame clones here, not all; method: immunoSEQ multiplex PCR. This sample has more than 15,000 clones, with 87% found just once. The source material was peripheral blood. The source of these receptors is a human donor in a cohort sampled during active COVID-19.

CDR3 nucleotide sequence: TGTGCCAGCGGCATGACTAGCGGGAGGATTCGGGGAAAGGTTAACGAGCAGTACTTC. Translated, it gives CASGMTSGRIRGKVNEQYF. V gene TRBV2 combines with J gene TRBJ2-7; 13 positions match TRBD2. With V trimmed by 8 bases and J by 5 bases, 21 bases remained unmatched. The CDR3 covers 19 residues. Germline CDR1 is SNHLY and CDR2 is FYNNEI.

V and J are TRBV4-3 and TRBJ1-2; 7 bases are a match to TRBD1. The junction had 9 bases not matched to a gene; V was cut back by 5 bases and J by 0 bases. The CDR3 has 16 amino acids. Germline values: CDR1 LGHNA, CDR2 YSLEER. The CDR3 protein is CASSGRGTGANYGYTF. The CDR3 DNA reads TGCGCCAGCAGCGGACGTGGAACAGGGGCTAACTATGGCTACACCTTC.

This chain connects TRBV5-6 to TRBJ2-2; 8 bases are a match to TRBD2. Germline V CDR1 and CDR2: SGHDT, YYEEEE. The CDR3 runs to 15 residues. Trimming at V came to 2 bases and at J to 5 bases, leaving 5 bases not matched to a gene. CDR3 region: CASSFGGRYTGELFF. The CDR3 DNA sequence: TGTGCCAGCAGCTTTGGCGGGAGGTATACCGGGGAGCTGTTTTTT.

V gene TRBV19 combines with J gene TRBJ1-4; no firm D call. Trimming left V 10 bases short and J 13 bases short, with 19 bases between. CDR3 length: 12 amino acids. Germline CDR1 and CDR2: LNHDA and SQIVND (reference sequence). For the CDR3, the DNA is TGTGCCACGCTCGACTTTACCGGCGGACTGTTTTTT. The encoded protein is CATLDFTGGLFF.

The chain carries TRBV5-1 and TRBJ2-1, with 11 bases identical to TRBD2. J was trimmed by 4 bases and V by 4 bases; bases with no gene match: 4. CDR3 length: 15 residues. Per germline, CDR1 SGHRS and CDR2 YFSETQ. Written as DNA, the CDR3 is TGCGCCAGCAGCCCGGGACTAGCGGAATACAATGAGCAGTTCTTC. As protein: CASSPGLAEYNEQFF.

This chain joins TRBV6-6 and TRBJ2-1, with 11 bases matching TRBD1. CDR3 length equals 14 residues. Germline V gene sequence: CDR1 MNHNY, CDR2 SVGAGI (reference sequence). V lost 6 bases to trimming and J lost 7 bases; unmatched junction nucleotides: 5. The CDR3 loop is CASRPGTGGNEQFF. Written as DNA, the CDR3 is TGTGCCAGCAGACCCGGGACAGGGGGAAATGAGCAGTTCTTC.

The chain has TRBV3-1 (or the pseudogene TRBV3-2) and TRBJ2-1; D might be TRBD2 (6 bases). Per germline, CDR1 LGHDT and CDR2 YNNKEL (reference sequence). The length of the CDR3 is 13 residues. The V end lost 4 bases, the J end lost 8 bases, and 12 bases lay between the germline ends. The CDR3 bases are TGTGCCAGCAGCCGCAAGGGAGGATATGAGCAGTTCTTC. Translation: CASSRKGGYEQFF.

The rearrangement uses TRBV6-2 or TRBV6-3 and TRBJ2-1; 13 bases are a match to TRBD2. V gave up 6 bases and J gave up 4 bases; unmatched junction bases: 3. CDR3 length: 15 residues. The V gene's germline CDR1 is MNHEY and CDR2 SVGEGT. DNA of the CDR3: TGTGCCAGCAGCAAGACTAGCGGGAGGTACAATGAGCAGTTCTTC. As protein: CASSKTSGRYNEQFF.

The CDR3 sequence: CATSDSDRAAQNEQYF. In DNA form, the CDR3 reads TGTGCCACCAGTGACTCGGACAGGGCCGCTCAGAACGAGCAGTACTTC. The chain links TRBV24-1 to TRBJ2-7, with 8 bases that match TRBD1. V lost 4 bases to trimming and J lost 5 bases; unmatched junction nucleotides: 12. CDR1 KGHDR and CDR2 SFDVKD come from the germline V gene. The CDR3 loop spans 16 amino acids.

The chain is built from TRBV6-5 and TRBJ1-1; D gene ambiguous. Trimming removed 6 bases at V and 7 bases at J, with 9 bases between. Germline values: CDR1 MNHEY, CDR2 SVGAGI. This CDR3 comprises 11 residues. CDR3 sequence (DNA): TGTGCCAGCAGGGCTTATTATGAAGCTTTCTTT. Translating it yields CASRAYYEAFF.

This chain links TRBV2 with TRBJ2-5, with 9 bases fitting TRBD1. The V segment lost 7 bases and the J segment 5 bases; nucleotides outside the gene matches: 20. The CDR3 covers 18 residues. The germline gives CDR1 SNHLY, CDR2 FYNNEI. CDR3: CASIPGQGLRLAAETQYF. DNA of the CDR3: TGTGCCAGCATCCCCGGACAGGGGTTGAGACTAGCTGCGGAGACCCAGTACTTC. Supplemented by reference TRBV2 and TRBJ2-5, the full variable domain reads EPEVTQTPSHQVTQMGQEVILRCVPISNHLYFYWYRQILGQKVEFLVSFYNNEISEKSEIFDDQFSVERPDGSNFTLKIRSTKLEDSAMYFCASIPGQGLRLAAETQYFGPGTRLLVL.

In this sample, this clone turned up a few times. The chain is built from TRBV4-2 and TRBJ2-7, with 8 positions matching TRBD1. Germline V lookup: CDR1 LGHNA, CDR2 YNFKEQ. The CDR3 sequence is 14 residues long. J gave up 3 bases and V 1 base, and 2 bases lay outside the gene matches. This CDR3 is CASSQGQGSYEQYF. The CDR3 DNA is TGTGCCAGCAGCCAAGGACAGGGGAGCTACGAGCAGTACTTC.

This clone was detected only a few times. The chain joins TRBV5-1 to TRBJ1-3; D is uncertain. V gave up 1 base and J gave up 2 bases, with 7 bases separating them. There are 14 residues in the CDR3. Per germline, CDR1 SGHRS and CDR2 YFSETQ. The CDR3 DNA reads as TGCGCCAGCAGCTTGACAAAAGCTGGAAACACCATATATTTT. Its protein is CASSLTKAGNTIYF.

The chain has TRBV27 and TRBJ2-2, with 8 bases fitting TRBD2. Germline CDR1 MNHEY, CDR2 SMNVEV (reference sequence). V lost 7 bases and J lost 4; bases outside the gene matches: 8. The length of the CDR3 is 15 residues. The chain's CDR3 is CASKPGLEGTGELFF. The CDR3 nucleotides read TGTGCCAGCAAGCCGGGACTAGAGGGCACCGGGGAGCTGTTTTTT.

This chain connects TRBV27 to TRBJ2-7; a weak D match, TRBD1 (5 bases). Trimming cost V 5 bases and J 10 bases, with 15 bases left between them. CDR3 length equals 12 residues. Germline V lookup: CDR1 MNHEY, CDR2 SMNVEV (reference sequence). The CDR3 loop is CASSTSGRAQYF. The CDR3 nucleotides are TGTGCCAGCAGTACCTCAGGCAGGGCCCAGTACTTC.

The V call is TRBV3-1 (or the pseudogene TRBV3-2), the J call TRBJ2-2; 8 bases map to TRBD2. CDR3 length equals 16 residues. J gave up 1 base and V 4 bases, and 5 bases lay outside the gene matches. Looked up from germline, CDR1 is LGHDT and CDR2 is YNNKEL (reference sequence). The CDR3, as DNA: TGTGCCAGCAGCCCCCGGGGGGGAATGAACACCGGGGAGCTGTTTTTT. Encoded protein: CASSPRGGMNTGELFF.

The J gene is TRBJ2-2, the V gene TRBV3-1 (or the pseudogene TRBV3-2); D possibly corresponds to TRBD2 (6 bases). Germline lookup yields CDR1 LGHDT and CDR2 YNNKEL (reference sequence). The CDR3 sequence is 17 residues long. Trimming removed 4 bases from V and 2 bases from J, with 17 bases in between. CDR3 amino acids: CASSRLELADNTGELFF. CDR3 in DNA: TGTGCCAGCAGCCGGCTGGAACTAGCAGATAACACCGGGGAGCTGTTTTTT.

The rearrangement uses TRBV7-2 and TRBJ2-7; possibly TRBD2 for D (5 bases). V lost 5 bases, J lost 5 bases, and 10 bases lay in between. Germline-derived CDR1 and CDR2 are SGHTA and FQGNSA. This CDR3 is 12 amino acids long. The CDR3, as DNA: TGTGCCAGCAGCACCTCCGGGGACGAGCAGTACTTC. Protein: CASSTSGDEQYF.

The V call is TRBV7-2, the J call TRBJ1-2, with TRBD1 matching 10 bases. V shed 5 bases, J shed 3 bases, and the junction held 3 bases outside the gene matches. This CDR3 has 14 residues. Germline loops: CDR1 SGHTA, CDR2 FQGNSA. The DNA of the CDR3 is TGTGCCAGCAGCACTGGACAGGGGGACTATGGCTACACCTTC. It yields the protein CASSTGQGDYGYTF.

This clone was found once. The rearrangement joins TRBV20-1 to TRBJ1-5; D is perhaps TRBD1 (6 bases). The V end lost 3 bases, the J end lost 7 bases, and 19 bases lay between the germline ends. Germline values: CDR1 DFQATT, CDR2 SNEGSKA (reference sequence). The CDR3 totals 15 residues. As DNA, the CDR3 is TGCAGTGCTAGTGTTTCACAGGGATGGGGACAGCCCCAGCATTTT. It is translated as CSASVSQGWGQPQHF.

The chain recombines TRBV28 with TRBJ2-6; TRBD1 matches 8 bases. Germline-derived CDR1 and CDR2 are MDHEN and SYDVKM. V was clipped by 7 bases and J by 0 bases; unmatched bases: 5. The length of the CDR3 is 16 residues. CDR3 loop: CASITGGYSGANVLTF. CDR3 sequence (DNA): TGTGCCAGCATCACAGGGGGGTACTCTGGGGCCAACGTCCTGACTTTC.

The chain is built from TRBV4-1 and TRBJ2-3; 11 nucleotides align to TRBD2. This CDR3 comprises 15 residues. Trimming at V came to 4 bases and at J to 6 bases, leaving 6 bases not matched to a gene. Germline-derived CDR1 and CDR2 are MGHRA and YSYEKL. CDR3 loop: CASSPTSGSDDTQYF. The CDR3 bases are TGCGCCAGCAGCCCTACTAGCGGGAGTGATGATACGCAGTATTTT.

This clone was seen only a few times. The CDR3 DNA follows: TGTGCCAGCAGTGAGACAGGCGAGCGCGGTTATTCACCCCTCCACTTT. Amino acid sequence: CASSETGERGYSPLHF. J is TRBJ1-6 and V is TRBV2; D is perhaps TRBD1 (6 bases). Germline CDR1 and CDR2: SNHLY and FYNNEI. V lost 3 bases and J 8 bases, leaving 17 bases between the germline ends. CDR3 length: 16 amino acids.

The count of this clone is one. The CDR3 region is CASSPNLNGTSGETQYF. The CDR3, as DNA: TGTGCCAGCAGTCCCAACCTAAACGGGACTAGCGGAGAGACCCAGTACTTC. The V and J genes are TRBV21-1 and TRBJ2-5; the tabulated D call, TRBD2, remains unverified against the DNA. TRBV21-1 corresponds to a pseudogene. The CDR3 length is 17 residues.

V usage is TRBV4-1 and J usage is TRBJ2-7; 8 positions match TRBD2. Trimming cost V 1 base and J 0 bases; bases outside gene matches: 8. CDR1 and CDR2 from the germline V gene are MGHRA and YSYEKL. The CDR3 sequence is 17 residues long. The CDR3 DNA reads as TGCGCCAGCAGCCAAGGTCTAGCGGGTCCCACCTCCTACGAGCAGTACTTC. This codes for CASSQGLAGPTSYEQYF.

This chain connects TRBV6-2 or TRBV6-3 to TRBJ2-7, with 11 nucleotides matching TRBD1. Looked up from germline, CDR1 is MNHEY and CDR2 is SVGEGT. The CDR3 sequence is 16 residues long. Trimming at V came to 5 bases and at J to 2 bases, leaving 8 bases not matched to a gene. For the CDR3, the DNA is TGTGCCAGCAGTACCATAGGACAGGGGGCTACCTACGAGCAGTACTTC. Protein sequence: CASSTIGQGATYEQYF.

The rearrangement uses TRBV6-1 and TRBJ2-1, with 7 bases fitting TRBD1. The CDR3 length is 16 residues. Trimming cost V 4 bases and J 1 base; bases outside gene matches: 7. The germline V gene encodes CDR1 MNHNS and CDR2 SASEGT. The CDR3 loop reads CASSGSRGWSYNEQFF. The CDR3 bases are TGTGCCAGCAGTGGATCCAGGGGGTGGTCCTACAATGAGCAGTTCTTC.

The V gene is TRBV28, the J gene TRBJ1-3, with D perhaps TRBD1 (5 bases). Germline V gene sequence: CDR1 MDHEN, CDR2 SYDVKM. This CDR3 has 16 residues. Trimming took off 5 bases at V and 2 bases at J, with 16 bases between the two ends. CDR3 DNA: TGTGCCAGCAGTCCATCCGGGGGGGGAGCTGGAAACACCATATATTTT. Translated: CASSPSGGGAGNTIYF.

This chain uses TRBV7-9 with TRBJ1-1; 8 nucleotides align to TRBD1. CDR1 is SEHNR, CDR2 FQNEAQ, per germline (reference sequence). V gave up 5 bases and J gave up 4 bases; unmatched junction bases: 12. This CDR3 has 16 amino acids. In nucleotides, the CDR3 is TGTGCCAGCAGCCGCTCAGGGGGCGCAAAAGGCACTGAAGCTTTCTTT. Amino acid sequence: CASSRSGGAKGTEAFF.

This chain links TRBV10-3 with TRBJ2-5, with TRBD1 identical over 10 bases. CDR3 length equals 15 residues. V dropped 0 bases and J dropped 3; count of bases not matched to a gene: 1. Germline lookup yields CDR1 ENHRY and CDR2 SYGVKD. The CDR3 coding sequence is TGTGCCATCAGTGAGTCGACAGGGGGCGAAGAGACCCAGTACTTC. It translates to CAISESTGGEETQYF.

The chain joins TRBV30 to TRBJ2-3; D not certain. The CDR3 covers 13 residues. Germline V gene sequence: CDR1 GTSNPN, CDR2 SVGIG (reference sequence). Trimming removed 0 bases from V and 6 bases from J, with 10 bases in between. The chain's CDR3 is CAWSVNRWDTQYF. The CDR3 bases are TGTGCCTGGAGTGTAAACCGGTGGGATACGCAGTATTTT.

The chain combines TRBV6-5 with TRBJ2-2, with a possible D match to TRBD1 (6 bases). V gave up 0 bases and J gave up 5 bases, with 10 bases separating them. The CDR3 is made up of 15 amino acids. The germline CDR1 and CDR2 sequences are MNHEY and SVGAGI. The CDR3 reads CASSYSDRLTGELFF. DNA of the CDR3: TGTGCCAGCAGTTACTCAGACAGGTTAACCGGGGAGCTGTTTTTT.